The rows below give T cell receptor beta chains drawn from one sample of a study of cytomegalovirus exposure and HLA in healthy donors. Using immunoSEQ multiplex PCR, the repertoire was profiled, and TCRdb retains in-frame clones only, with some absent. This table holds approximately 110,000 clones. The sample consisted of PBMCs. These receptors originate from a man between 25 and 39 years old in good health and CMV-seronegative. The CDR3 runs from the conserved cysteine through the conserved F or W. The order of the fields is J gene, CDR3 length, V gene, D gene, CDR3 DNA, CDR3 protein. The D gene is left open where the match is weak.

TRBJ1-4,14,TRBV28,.,TGTGCCAGCAGAGGGGGGGCCCTTATTGAAAAACTGTTTTTT,CASRGGALIEKLFF
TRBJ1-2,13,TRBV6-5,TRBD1,TGTGCCAGCCGCCAGGGGGGTGGCTATGGCTACACCTTC,CASRQGGGYGYTF
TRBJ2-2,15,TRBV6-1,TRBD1,TGTGCCAGCAGGGGGACAGGGGGCTCGGTCGGGGAGCTGTTTTTT,CASRGTGGSVGELFF
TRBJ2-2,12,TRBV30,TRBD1,TGTGCCTTGGACAGGCGGACCGGGGAGCTGTTTTTT,CALDRRTGELFF
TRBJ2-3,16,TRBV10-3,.,TGTGCCATCAGTGAGTCGAACCTGGAGGGACCAGATACGCAGTATTTT,CAISESNLEGPDTQYF
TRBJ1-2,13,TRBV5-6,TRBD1,TGTGCCAGCAGCAAGACAGGGTCCAGCGGCTACACCTTC,CASSKTGSSGYTF
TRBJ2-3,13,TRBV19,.,TGTGCCAGTAACAGGATAAGCACAGATACGCAGTATTTT,CASNRISTDTQYF
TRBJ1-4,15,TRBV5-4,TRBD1,TGTGCCAGCAGCTTGTCCAGGGGGGACGACGAAAAACTGTTTTTT,CASSLSRGDDEKLFF
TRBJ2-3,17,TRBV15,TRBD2,TGTGCCACCAGCAGAGATTTGGGACTAGCGGGCACAGATACGCAGTATTTT,CATSRDLGLAGTDTQYF
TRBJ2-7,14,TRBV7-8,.,TGTGCCAGCAGCCCGATTCTAAATAGCGACGAGCAGTACTTC,CASSPILNSDEQYF
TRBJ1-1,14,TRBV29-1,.,TGCAGCGTTGTATCGAATTCCGGGGGCACTGAAGCTTTCTTT,CSVVSNSGGTEAFF
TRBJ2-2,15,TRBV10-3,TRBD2,TGTGCCATTGGACTAGCGGGAACGAACACCGGGGAGCTGTTTTTT,CAIGLAGTNTGELFF
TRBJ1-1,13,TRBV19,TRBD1,TGTGCCAGTAGTACGACAGGGGTCACTGAAGCTTTCTTT,CASSTTGVTEAFF
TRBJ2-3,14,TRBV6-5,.,TGTGCCAGCAGTCCTATAGTATTGCAAGATACGCAGTATTTT,CASSPIVLQDTQYF
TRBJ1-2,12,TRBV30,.,TGTGCCTGCGGAGAGGGTTCTGGTGGCTACACCTTC,CACGEGSGGYTF
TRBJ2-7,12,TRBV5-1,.,TGCGCCAGCAGTAGTCAGGGGAACGAGCAGTACTTC,CASSSQGNEQYF
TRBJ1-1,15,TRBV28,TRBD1,TGTGCCAGCAGTATAGGGACAGACTGGGACACTGAAGCTTTCTTT,CASSIGTDWDTEAFF
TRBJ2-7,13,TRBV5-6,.,TGTGCCAGCAGCTTGATCCGCTCCTACGAGCAGTACTTC,CASSLIRSYEQYF
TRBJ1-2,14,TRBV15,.,TGTGCCACCGCCGACCCACGGGGATCCTTAGGCTACACCTTC,CATADPRGSLGYTF
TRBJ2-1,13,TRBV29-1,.,TGCAGCGTTGGATCGATAGTCGGGGGTGAGCAGTTCTTC,CSVGSIVGGEQFF
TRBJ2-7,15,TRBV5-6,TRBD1,TGTGCCAGCAGAGGCCCCGGGACAGCTTTCGCCGAGCAGTACTTC,CASRGPGTAFAEQYF
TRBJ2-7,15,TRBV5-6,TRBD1,TGTGCCAGCAGCTTCTCACCAGGGGGTTTCTACGAGCAGTACTTC,CASSFSPGGFYEQYF
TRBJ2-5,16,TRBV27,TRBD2,TGTGCCAGCAGTCCAGGACTAGCGGGAGGATATGAGACCCAGTACTTC,CASSPGLAGGYETQYF
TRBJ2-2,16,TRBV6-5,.,TGTGCCAGCAGTTACTCGACATCCTGGGAGATCGGGGAGCTGTTTTTT,CASSYSTSWEIGELFF
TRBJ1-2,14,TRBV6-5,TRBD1,TGTGCCAGCAGTAGGGCAGGGGGTGGGTATGGCTACACCTTC,CASSRAGGGYGYTF
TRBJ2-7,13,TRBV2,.,TGTGCCAGCAACCGGGAGCAGAGGGACGAGCAGTACTTC,CASNREQRDEQYF
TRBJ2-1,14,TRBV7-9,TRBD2,TGTGCCAGCACCCTAGCGGGAGGGATCGATGAGCAGTTCTTC,CASTLAGGIDEQFF
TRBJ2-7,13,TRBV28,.,TGTGCCAGCAGAGGGACAAATTCCTACGAGCAGTACTTC,CASRGTNSYEQYF
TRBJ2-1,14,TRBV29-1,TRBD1,TGCAGCGTCGAGACAGGGGAGTTGAACAATGAGCAGTTCTTC,CSVETGELNNEQFF
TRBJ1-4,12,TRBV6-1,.,TGTGCCAGCAGAAGGGGTGGGGGCGAATTGTTTTTT,CASRRGGGELFF
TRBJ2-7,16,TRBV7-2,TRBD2,TGTGCCAGCAGCTTATCATCCGGGACTAGCGGTTACGAGCAGTACTTC,CASSLSSGTSGYEQYF
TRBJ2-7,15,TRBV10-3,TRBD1,TGTGCCATCAGTGACCGACAGGGCGGACCCTACGAGCAGTACTTC,CAISDRQGGPYEQYF
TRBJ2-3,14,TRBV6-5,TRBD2,TGTGCCAGCGCGACGGGGGGGCTTGGGGATACGCAGTATTTT,CASATGGLGDTQYF
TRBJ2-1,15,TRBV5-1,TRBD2,TGCGCCAGCGGACCGCTAGCGGGAGATGGAAATGAGCAGTTCTTC,CASGPLAGDGNEQFF
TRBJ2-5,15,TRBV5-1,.,TGCGCCAGCAGCTTGGGGCGGTCGACAGCAGAGACCCAGTACTTC,CASSLGRSTAETQYF
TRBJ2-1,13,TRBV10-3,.,TGTGCCATCAGTTTTAACAGGGATAATGAGCAGTTCTTC,CAISFNRDNEQFF
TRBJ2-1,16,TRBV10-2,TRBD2,TGCGCCAGCAGTGAGTCGGCTAGCGGGCCATACAATGAGCAGTTCTTC,CASSESASGPYNEQFF
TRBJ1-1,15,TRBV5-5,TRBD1,TGTGCCAGCAGCTCGAGACAGGGTTCGGGTACTGAAGCTTTCTTT,CASSSRQGSGTEAFF
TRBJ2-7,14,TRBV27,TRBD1,TGTGCCAGCAGTTGGGGACAGGGGGCAAGCGAGCAGTACTTC,CASSWGQGASEQYF
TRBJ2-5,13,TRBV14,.,TGTGCCAGCAGTCTGCACAGTTGGGAGACCCAGTACTTC,CASSLHSWETQYF
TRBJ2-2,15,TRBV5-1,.,TGCGCCAGCAGCTTGGGCGCAGGGAACACCGGGGAGCTGTTTTTT,CASSLGAGNTGELFF
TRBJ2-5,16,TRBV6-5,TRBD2,TGTGCCAGCAGTTTAGGGACTAGCGGGAGCGGCGAGACCCAGTACTTC,CASSLGTSGSGETQYF
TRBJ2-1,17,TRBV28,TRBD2,TGTGCCAGCAGTTCCTGGGAACTAGCGGGAGACTACAATGAGCAGTTCTTC,CASSSWELAGDYNEQFF
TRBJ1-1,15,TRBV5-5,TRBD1,TGTGCCAGCAGCTTGGCCAGGGGGCTGACGTCGGAAGCTTTCTTT,CASSLARGLTSEAFF
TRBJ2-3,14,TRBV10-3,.,TGTGCCATCAGTGAAAGGAGGGAGTCAGATACGCAGTATTTT,CAISERRESDTQYF
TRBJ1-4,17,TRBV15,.,TGTGCCACCGCTTCCGTGGAGTTTGGAACAACTAATGAAAAACTGTTTTTT,CATASVEFGTTNEKLFF